Listed below are T cell receptor beta chains from one sample, sequenced in a study of graft-versus-host responses after intestinal transplantation. Some clones are missing from TCRdb's copy, which holds only in-frame ones; the method was immunoSEQ multiplex PCR. The sample contains around 45,000 clones, roughly 94% of which appear only once. Sequenced here: PBMCs, sampled more than 310 days after intestinal transplant. The receptors come from a human patient who received an intestinal transplant, so some T cells may come from the graft donor. Both conserved end residues are part of each CDR3. D genes are given only for firm matches. Size tells how often a clone was seen (once, few, many) or the class of an expanded clone, and some rows leave it out.

CASSGGPGNIQYF | TGTGCCAGCTCAGGAGGGCCCGGAAACATTCAGTACTTC | NA | NA | TRBJ2-4 | TRBV6-1
CASAGGRSDTQYF | TGTGCTAGTGCGGGGGGCAGGTCAGATACGCAGTATTTT | NA | NA | TRBJ2-3 | TRBV12-5
CASSYGGEQFF | TGTGCCAGCAGCTACGGCGGTGAGCAGTTCTTC | NA | NA | TRBJ2-1 | TRBV7-3
CASSYETGVTGELFF | TGTGCCAGCAGTTACGAGACAGGGGTTACCGGGGAGCTGTTTTTT | once | TRBD1 | TRBJ2-2 | TRBV6-5
CASSSTSARTDTQYF | TGTGCCAGCAGCTCGACTAGCGCCCGCACAGATACGCAGTATTTT | once | TRBD2 | TRBJ2-3 | TRBV5-4
CASSLRQGSGYGYTF | TGCGCCAGCAGCCTAAGACAGGGGTCCGGATATGGCTACACCTTC | NA | TRBD1 | TRBJ1-2 | TRBV5-1
CASSHDLQGGFQYF | TGTGCCAGCAGCCATGATTTACAGGGCGGTTTCCAGTATTTT | NA | NA | TRBJ2-3 | TRBV14
CASSPTPGSGANVLTF | TGCGCCAGCAGCCCTACCCCAGGGTCTGGGGCCAACGTCCTGACTTTC | once | NA | TRBJ2-6 | TRBV5-1
CASSIPSYRATNEKLFF | TGTGCCAGTAGTATCCCCTCATACAGGGCAACTAATGAAAAACTGTTTTTT | NA | NA | TRBJ1-4 | TRBV19
CASSSPPSEYEQYF | TGTGCCAGCAGCTCCCCTCCGTCCGAGTACGAGCAGTACTTC | NA | NA | TRBJ2-7 | TRBV7-9
CASSESGDRGKSPLHF | TGCGCCAGCAGTGAGTCCGGGGACAGGGGTAAATCACCCCTCCACTTT | NA | TRBD1 | TRBJ1-6 | TRBV10-2
CASSITQDFGVDEQFF | TGTGCCAGTAGTATAACACAAGATTTCGGGGTCGATGAGCAGTTCTTC | NA | NA | TRBJ2-1 | TRBV19
CASSSAGWGNQPQHF | TGTGCCAGCAGTTCTGCGGGCTGGGGCAATCAGCCCCAGCATTTT | NA | NA | TRBJ1-5 | TRBV6-5
CASSPPAGKVYEQYF | TGTGCCAGCAGTCCTCCCGCAGGAAAGGTCTACGAGCAGTACTTC | NA | NA | TRBJ2-7 | TRBV27
CASSYMNEQFF | TGTGCCAGCAGCTACATGAATGAACAGTTCTTC | NA | NA | TRBJ2-1 | TRBV11-2